One and the same sample provided the 20 T cell receptor beta chains below, sequenced in a study of T-cell memory formation after mild COVID-19. From the 5' RACE reads, TCRdb called clonotypes with MiXCR, one entry per CDR3 protein. The table includes about 420,000 distinct CDR3 sequences, less than 25% detected once. Sequencing was performed on PBMCs or a T cell subset sorted from them (not recorded which). Source of these receptors: an adult woman who had mild COVID-19 (a few samples of this study predate the infection). Cell type and time point are not known.

The chain joins TRBV4-3 to TRBJ2-1; perhaps TRBD2 as D (5 bases). Between the trimmed V and J ends, which lost 0 bases and 2 bases, there was a span of 8 bases. CDR3 size: 15 residues. Germline V gene lookup returns CDR1 LGHNA and CDR2 YSLEER. This CDR3 reads CASSQEDSAYNEQFF. The CDR3 DNA is TGCGCCAGCAGCCAAGAGGACTCGGCCTACAATGAGCAGTTCTTC.

This clonotype is a singleton in its sample. The chain employs TRBV3-1 and TRBJ2-1, with 8 bases identical to TRBD2. V lost 0 bases to trimming and J lost 6 bases; unmatched junction nucleotides: 1. The CDR3 extends over 14 amino acids. Looked up from germline, CDR1 is LGHDT and CDR2 is YNNKEL (reference sequence). The CDR3: CASSQDLAGNEQFF. The CDR3 bases are TGTGCCAGCAGCCAAGACCTAGCGGGCAATGAGCAGTTCTTC.

The chain employs TRBV4-1 and TRBJ1-4, with D possibly matching TRBD1 (5 bases). CDR1 and CDR2 from the germline V gene are MGHRA and YSYEKL. The CDR3 length is 15 residues. The V gene lost 3 bases and the J gene lost 5 bases, with 13 bases spanning the gap. The CDR3 reads CASSHAGTANEKLFF. CDR3 nucleotides: TGCGCCAGCAGCCACGCTGGGACTGCAAATGAAAAACTGTTTTTT.

This clonotype was seen a few times. The V gene is TRBV24-1, the J gene TRBJ2-1, with D perhaps matching TRBD1 (5 bases). V lost 4 bases, J lost 8 bases, and 11 bases lay in between. This CDR3 has 13 residues. Germline V gene lookup returns CDR1 KGHDR and CDR2 SFDVKD. CDR3 in amino acids: CATSDRGQDEQFF. CDR3 sequence (DNA): TGTGCCACCAGTGACCGCGGACAAGATGAGCAGTTCTTC.

This clonotype was counted only a few times. The V and J genes are TRBV19 and TRBJ1-5; 7 bases match TRBD1. Germline-derived CDR1 and CDR2 are LNHDA and SQIVND (reference sequence). V was pared by 1 base and J by 6 bases, with 6 bases of the junction left unmatched. This CDR3 has 15 residues. Written as DNA, the CDR3 is TGTGCCAGTAGTATAGGTGGAGGGGGCTCTCAGCCCCAGCATTTT. Its translation is CASSIGGGGSQPQHF. The whole variable domain, filled in from reference TRBV19 and TRBJ1-5, reads DGGITQSPKYLFRKEGQNVTLSCEQNLNHDAMYWYRQDPGQGLRLIYYSQIVNDFQKGDIAEGYSVSREKKESFPLTVTSAQKNPTAFYLCASSIGGGGSQPQHFGDGTRLSIL.

The genes are TRBV5-1 and TRBJ2-2, with no clear D. This CDR3 contains 16 residues. In germline, CDR1 is SGHRS, CDR2 YFSETQ. Trimming stripped 6 bases from V and 1 base from J, with 16 bases between. CDR3 region: CASKRTTLQNTGELFF. In DNA form, the CDR3 reads TGCGCCAGCAAAAGAACGACGTTACAGAACACCGGGGAGCTGTTTTTT.

This chain links TRBV12-3 or TRBV12-4 with TRBJ1-1; D is ambiguous. The CDR3 covers 14 residues. Deletions cut 3 bases from V and 4 bases from J, with 12 bases between. CDR3 protein: CASSFVGGGTEAFF. The DNA of the CDR3 is TGTGCCAGCAGTTTTGTAGGTGGAGGCACTGAAGCTTTCTTT.

This sequence joins TRBV2 and TRBJ1-2; TRBD1 matches 9 bases. V was clipped by 2 bases and J by 6 bases; unmatched bases: 7. Germline lookup yields CDR1 SNHLY and CDR2 FYNNEI. The CDR3 contains 15 residues. CDR3 in DNA: TGTGCCAGCAGTGAAAGGGACAGGGCGAGAGATGGCTACACCTTC. Translated: CASSERDRARDGYTF.

The chain uses TRBV9 and TRBJ2-3, with unresolved D. This CDR3 spans 14 amino acids. From germline, CDR1 is SGDLS and CDR2 YYNGEE. The ends were cut back, 0 bases at V and 4 bases at J, with 9 bases in the middle. CDR3: CASSVVAVADTQYF. CDR3 nucleotide sequence: TGTGCCAGCAGCGTAGTCGCGGTCGCAGATACGCAGTATTTT.

The J gene is TRBJ2-1, the V gene TRBV7-9; the match to TRBD2 covers 10 bases. With V trimmed by 0 bases and J by 9 bases, 29 bases remained unmatched. There are 23 residues in the CDR3. The germline V gene encodes CDR1 SEHNR and CDR2 FQNEAQ (reference sequence). The CDR3 nucleotides read TGTGCCAGCAGCTTAGCCACAGCTTTGCAGGGCCTAGCGGGAGTATCGGAGGGTGGTGAGCAGTTCTTC. Translation gives CASSLATALQGLAGVSEGGEQFF.

This clonotype has ten or more counts. V and J are TRBV7-2 and TRBJ2-7; 8 nucleotides agree with TRBD1. This CDR3 region has 14 residues. V was clipped by 0 bases and J by 6 bases; unmatched bases: 4. Germline CDR1 reads SGHTA; CDR2 reads FQGNSA. CDR3 in DNA: TGTGCCAGCAGCTTAGCCCAGGGGGCAGGCGAGCAGTACTTC. This codes for CASSLAQGAGEQYF. Combining the CDR3 with reference TRBV7-2 and TRBJ2-7 gives the whole variable domain GAGVSQSPSNKVTEKGKDVELRCDPISGHTALYWYRQSLGQGLEFLIYFQGNSAPDKSGLPSDRFSAERTGGSVSTLTIQRTQQEDSAVYLCASSLAQGAGEQYFGPGTRLTVT.

CDR3: CASSLGGLTNTGELFF. The CDR3 bases are TGTGCCAGCAGCTTAGGAGGACTTACGAACACCGGGGAGCTGTTTTTT. The chain couples TRBV7-2 to TRBJ2-2; D might be TRBD2 (5 bases). The V end was cut by 1 base, the J end by 0 bases, with 9 bases between. Germline V gives CDR1 SGHTA, CDR2 FQGNSA. This CDR3 has 16 amino acids.

V usage is TRBV10-3 and J usage is TRBJ1-1; 7 nucleotides match TRBD1. CDR1 is ENHRY, CDR2 SYGVKD, per germline. With 6 bases clipped from V and 0 bases from J, the junction kept 7 bases outside the gene matches. The CDR3 contains 15 residues. The CDR3 DNA sequence: TGTGCCATCAGGGACCCGACAGGGATGAACACTGAAGCTTTCTTT. Protein sequence: CAIRDPTGMNTEAFF.

The rearrangement uses TRBV24-1 and TRBJ1-2, with TRBD1 as a possible D gene (6 bases). The CDR3 is 15 residues long. Germline assignment: CDR1 KGHDR and CDR2 SFDVKD. Trimming took 4 bases from V and 8 from J, leaving 19 bases between them. CDR3 sequence (DNA): TGTGCCACCAGTGACACAGGGTTCGGGATAGAGGGCTACACCTTC. Protein: CATSDTGFGIEGYTF.

There are a few counts of this clonotype. This chain links TRBV7-3 with TRBJ2-1; D may be TRBD2 (5 bases). Germline V gene data show CDR1 as SGHTA and CDR2 as FQGTGA. The V and J ends lost 5 bases and 10 bases respectively, with 15 bases between them. CDR3 length: 13 residues. The DNA of the CDR3 is TGTGCCAGCAGCGAGGGCGCGGACTTAGAGCAGTTCTTC. Residues: CASSEGADLEQFF.

This clonotype occurred a few times. This chain joins TRBV5-1 and TRBJ2-2, with 8 positions matching TRBD1. Germline-derived CDR1 and CDR2 are SGHRS and YFSETQ. V shed 3 bases, J shed 0 bases, and the junction held 10 bases outside the gene matches. The CDR3 totals 18 residues. The CDR3, as DNA: TGCGCCAGCAGCTCGAAACTACGGACAGGGACGAACACCGGGGAGCTGTTTTTT. Its protein product is CASSSKLRTGTNTGELFF.

This chain joins TRBV7-6 and TRBJ1-2, with a tentative D call TRBD1 (5 bases). The CDR3 is made up of 16 amino acids. V was clipped by 4 bases and J by 7 bases, with 22 bases between them. CDR1 and CDR2 (germline): SGHVS, FNYEAQ. CDR3 sequence reads: CASSSGGAGNFGGYTF. CDR3 in DNA: TGTGCCAGCAGCTCGGGCGGGGCAGGCAATTTCGGTGGCTACACCTTC.

The chain employs TRBV5-6 and TRBJ2-1; TRBD2 matches at 11 bases. Germline CDR1 is SGHDT and CDR2 is YYEEEE. With V trimmed by 5 bases and J by 5 bases, 9 bases remained unmatched. The CDR3 spans 16 residues. CDR3 amino acids: CASRLTSGVTHNEQFF. The CDR3 nucleotides are TGTGCCAGCAGGCTGACTAGCGGGGTAACCCACAATGAGCAGTTCTTC.

The rearrangement joins TRBV3-1 to TRBJ2-2; TRBD1 matches at 8 bases. Germline lookup yields CDR1 LGHDT and CDR2 YNNKEL (reference sequence). Germline trimming cut 10 bases from V and 6 bases from J; bases unmatched to any gene: 10. The CDR3 loop spans 14 amino acids. Written as DNA, the CDR3 is TGTGCCACACGGACAGGGAAGACCGCCGGGGAGCTGTTTTTT. Amino acid sequence: CATRTGKTAGELFF.

This clonotype was picked up many times. The chain carries TRBV7-3 and TRBJ2-2; no definite D call. Trimming stripped 5 bases from V and 5 bases from J, with 12 bases between. The CDR3 has 14 amino acids. Per germline, CDR1 SGHTA and CDR2 FQGTGA. The CDR3 sequence: CASSPGLGTGELFF. The CDR3 DNA sequence: TGTGCCAGCAGCCCCGGGTTGGGGACCGGGGAGCTGTTTTTT.